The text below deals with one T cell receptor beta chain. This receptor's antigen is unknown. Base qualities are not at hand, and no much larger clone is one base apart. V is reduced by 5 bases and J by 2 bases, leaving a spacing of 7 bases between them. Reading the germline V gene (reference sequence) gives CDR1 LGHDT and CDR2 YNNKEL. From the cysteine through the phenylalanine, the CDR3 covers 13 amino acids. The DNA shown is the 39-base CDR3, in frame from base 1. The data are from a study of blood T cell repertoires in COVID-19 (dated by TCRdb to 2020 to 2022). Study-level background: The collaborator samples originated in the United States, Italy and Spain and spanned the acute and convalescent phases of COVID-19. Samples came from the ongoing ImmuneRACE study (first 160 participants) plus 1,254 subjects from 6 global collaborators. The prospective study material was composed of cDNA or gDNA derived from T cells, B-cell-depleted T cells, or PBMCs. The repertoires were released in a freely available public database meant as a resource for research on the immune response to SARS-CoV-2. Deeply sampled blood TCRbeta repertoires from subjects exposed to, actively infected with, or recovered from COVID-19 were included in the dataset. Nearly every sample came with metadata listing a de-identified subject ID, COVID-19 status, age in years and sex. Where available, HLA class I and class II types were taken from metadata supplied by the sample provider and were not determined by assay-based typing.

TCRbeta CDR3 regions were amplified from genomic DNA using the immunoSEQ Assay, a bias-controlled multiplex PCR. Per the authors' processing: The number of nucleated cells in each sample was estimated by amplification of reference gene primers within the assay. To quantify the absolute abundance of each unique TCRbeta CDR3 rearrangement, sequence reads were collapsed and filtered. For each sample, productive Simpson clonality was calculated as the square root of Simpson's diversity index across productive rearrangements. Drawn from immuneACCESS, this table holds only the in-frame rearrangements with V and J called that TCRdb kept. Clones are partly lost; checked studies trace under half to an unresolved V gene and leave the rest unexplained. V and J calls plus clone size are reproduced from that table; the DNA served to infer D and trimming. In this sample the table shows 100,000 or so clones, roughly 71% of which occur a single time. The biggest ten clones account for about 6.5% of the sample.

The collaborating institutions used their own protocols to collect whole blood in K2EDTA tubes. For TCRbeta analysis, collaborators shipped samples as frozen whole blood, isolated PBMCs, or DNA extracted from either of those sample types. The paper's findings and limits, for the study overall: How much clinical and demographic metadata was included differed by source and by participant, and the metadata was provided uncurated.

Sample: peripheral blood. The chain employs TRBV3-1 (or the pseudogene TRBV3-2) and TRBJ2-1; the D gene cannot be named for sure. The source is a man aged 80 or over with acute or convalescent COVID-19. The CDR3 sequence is CASSGVAYNEQFF. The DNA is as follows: TGTGCCAGCAGCGGTGTAGCCTACAATGAGCAGTTCTTC.